Listed here is a single T cell receptor beta chain. Trimming stripped 4 bases from V and 2 bases from J, with 10 bases between. CDR3 size: 14 residues. CDR1 and CDR2 from the germline V gene are WNHNN and SYGVQD (reference sequence). The sample belongs to a study of cytomegalovirus exposure and HLA in healthy donors. Amplification used 60 Vbeta primers and 13 Jbeta primers. Clones were read by immunoSEQ multiplex PCR, and TCRdb kept only the in-frame ones, dropping some. The data contain 150,000 to 200,000 clones, approximately 86% of them singletons. The sequenced sample was PBMCs. The V call is TRBV10-1, the J call TRBJ2-3; TRBD2 might be the D (5 bases). This receptor was taken from a woman aged 18-30 years in good health and CMV-seronegative. The CDR3 sequence is CASSGRGSTDTQYF. DNA of the CDR3: TGCGCCAGCAGTGGTCGGGGATCCACAGATACGCAGTATTTT.